This TCR beta chain was identified in a study of T cells in Graves' hyperthyroidism and ophthalmopathy. Researchers took RNA transcripts and amplified the TCR beta CDR3 regions from them. Carried out on the TCR CDR3, a first-round RT-PCR used the HTBI primer set. Each CDR3 protein is one row after TCRdb ran MiXCR on the multiplex PCR reads. The sample consists of hundreds of thousands of distinct CDR3 sequences, approximately 14% of them appearing once. From germline, CDR1 is DFQATT and CDR2 SNEGSKA (reference sequence). The CDR3 loop spans 15 amino acids. The ends lost 2 bases at V and 2 bases at J; junction bases unmatched: 8.

The chain is built from TRBV20-1 and TRBJ2-7; TRBD2 matches 8 bases. This receptor was taken from a woman aged 18-29 years with Graves' hyperthyroidism. The source material was blood. In nucleotides, the CDR3 is TGCAGTGCTAGAAGGGTCGCGGGGGGCCCCTACGAGCAGTACTTC. Translating it yields CSARRVAGGPYEQYF.